Described below is a single TCR beta chain sequence and its context. This clonotype was observed a handful of times. It lacks a known antigen. Nothing much larger sits one base from this clone, and base qualities are not available. Instrument on record: Illumina HiSeq 2500. Quantitative 5'-RACE with molecular barcodes was used to prepare TCR beta libraries. Processing in the source paper ran as follows. A new computational method based on a probabilistic model of VDJ rearrangement was used to identify disease-linked TCR variants. Starting from the raw public reads, TCRdb applied fastp trimming at Q25, assembled clones with MiXCR and retained in-frame beta chains. Records with the same CDR3 protein are collapsed into one entry carrying the most frequent genes and DNA. The V and J calls, along with clone size, are taken from TCRdb and not from the paper's own processing. Across this sample there are about 500,000 distinct CDR3 sequences, with roughly an eighth seen only once. Of the sample, over 6.5% falls within the top ten clones.

This entry comes from a study of CD8 T cells in ankylosing spondylitis (dated by TCRdb to 2015 to 2018). Concerning the study at large: The study profiled T cell receptor beta repertoires in healthy donors and ankylosing spondylitis patients to find disease-linked TCR variants. Samples of peripheral blood were taken, and for ankylosing spondylitis patients, synovial fluid was collected as well. The whole study cohort included 95 to 130 healthy donors and some 27 ankylosing spondylitis patients. The investigation overall reported the following: Significant enrichment of the disease-linked clones was reported in matched synovial fluid samples from ankylosing spondylitis patients. In peripheral blood, the disease-linked clones were found at relatively low frequencies and had a CD8+ phenotype. Some of the motif variants had been reported before in the synovial fluid and blood of reactive arthritis patients, a finding that suggests common disease-initiation mechanisms. A TCR beta motif of several highly homologous amino acid variants appeared characteristic of blood from ankylosing spondylitis patients.

V and J are trimmed by 4 bases and 6 bases, and the gene matches miss 11 bases of the junction. The CDR3 holds 16 amino acids from the cysteine to the phenylalanine. The CDR3 DNA has 48 bases and is translated from base 1. Looking up the germline V gene yields CDR1 SGHRS and CDR2 YFSETQ. This sequence was found in a male donor with ankylosing spondylitis. The chain is made from TRBV5-1 and TRBJ1-2; 11 of the junction bases match TRBD1. The material sequenced was blood, either unsorted or a sorted T cell fraction (not recorded which). CDR3 reads: CASSPGQGAVSDGYTF. In nucleotide form, the sequence is TGCGCCAGCAGCCCTGGACAGGGGGCGGTCAGCGATGGCTACACCTTC.